This paragraph reports one T cell receptor (beta chain). The antigen remains undetermined. This specimen belongs to a study of beta chain features in type 1 diabetes. General observations from the study: PCR may have favored shorter templates equally in patients and controls. When VDJ junctions were examined, type 1 diabetes patients showed fewer insertions and more deletions. TCRB CDR3 length was moderately but significantly reduced in all four CD4+ subsets of Type 1 diabetes patients.

Trimming removed 4 bases from V and 3 bases from J; junction bases left unmatched: 4. Germline lookup yields CDR1 LGHNA and CDR2 YSLEER. This CDR3 spans 15 amino acids. As every portion of the isolated RNA was reverse transcribed, the sequencing read expressed TCRB transcripts. The data were produced by immunoSEQ multiplex PCR, yet TCRdb's version contains in-frame clones alone and is incomplete. The sample lists some 25,000 clones, 56% occurring once. V and J are TRBV4-3 and TRBJ2-1, with 9 bases lining up with TRBD2. The sequencing input was Tregs from blood. This receptor was taken from a woman between 18 and 30 years old with type 1 diabetes. CDR3 sequence: CASSPREGLYNEQFF. In DNA form, the CDR3 reads TGCGCCAGCAGCCCGCGGGAGGGCCTCTACAATGAGCAGTTCTTC.